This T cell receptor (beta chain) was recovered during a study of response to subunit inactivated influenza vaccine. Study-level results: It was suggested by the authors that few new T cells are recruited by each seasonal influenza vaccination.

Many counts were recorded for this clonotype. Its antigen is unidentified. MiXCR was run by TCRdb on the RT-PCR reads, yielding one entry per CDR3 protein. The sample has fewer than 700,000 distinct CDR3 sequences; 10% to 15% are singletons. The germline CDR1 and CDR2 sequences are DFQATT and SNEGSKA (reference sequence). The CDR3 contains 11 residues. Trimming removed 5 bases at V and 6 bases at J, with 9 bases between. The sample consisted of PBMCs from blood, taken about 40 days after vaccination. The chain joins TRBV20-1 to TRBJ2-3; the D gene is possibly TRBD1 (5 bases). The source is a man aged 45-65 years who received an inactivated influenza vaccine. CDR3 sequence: CSALKGDTQYF. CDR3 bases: TGCAGTGCTCTCAAGGGGGATACGCAGTATTTT.